This T cell receptor beta chain appears in the sequencing data of a study of beta chain features in type 1 diabetes. cDNA synthesis used the whole RNA isolate, giving expressed TCRB sequences. Each sample of naive, central memory or regulatory T cells had, on average, about 3.57 million reads. Assay used: immunoSEQ multiplex PCR; TCRdb lists only in-frame clones, some missing. The sample has 500,000 to 850,000 clones, over 11% seen once; the top ten hold nearly 0.04%. As regards this clone: The antigen is undetermined.

Study results and limitations: Significant though moderate, a shortening of TCRB CDR3s appeared in all four CD4+ subsets of Type 1 diabetes patients.

This CDR3 is 14 amino acids long. CDR1 is SGHDT, CDR2 YYEEEE, per germline. V was cut by 4 bases and J by 4 bases, with 14 bases left in between. This chain uses TRBV5-6 with TRBJ1-1; D is uncertain. The specimen was naive CD4+ T cells from blood. This clonotype was sampled from a young man with type 1 diabetes. The CDR3 here is CASSLGHRGTEAFF. The CDR3 DNA reads as TGTGCCAGCAGCCTAGGGCACCGGGGCACTGAAGCTTTCTTT.